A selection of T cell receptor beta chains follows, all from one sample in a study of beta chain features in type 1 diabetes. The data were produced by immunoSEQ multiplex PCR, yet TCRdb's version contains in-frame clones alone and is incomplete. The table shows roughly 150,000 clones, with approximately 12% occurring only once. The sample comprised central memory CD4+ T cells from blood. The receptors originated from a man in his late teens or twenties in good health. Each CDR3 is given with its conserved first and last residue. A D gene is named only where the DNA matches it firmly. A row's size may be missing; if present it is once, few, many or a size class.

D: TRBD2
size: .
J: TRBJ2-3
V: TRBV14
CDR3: CASSPLMGRAPDTQYF
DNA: TGTGCCAGCAGCCCGCTCATGGGGAGGGCACCAGATACGCAGTATTTT

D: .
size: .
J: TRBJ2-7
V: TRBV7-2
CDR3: CASNPRRGNEQYF
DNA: TGTGCCAGCAACCCCCGACGGGGGAACGAGCAGTACTTC

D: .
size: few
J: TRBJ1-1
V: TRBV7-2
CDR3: CASSKGSGNTEAFF
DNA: TGTGCCAGCAGCAAGGGGTCGGGGAACACTGAAGCTTTCTTT

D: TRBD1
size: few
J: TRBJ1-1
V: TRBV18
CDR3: CASSPITGGGGTEAFF
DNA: TGTGCCAGCTCACCTATTACAGGGGGCGGAGGGACTGAAGCTTTCTTT

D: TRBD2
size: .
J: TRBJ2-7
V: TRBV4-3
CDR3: CASSQREDYEQYF
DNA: TGCGCCAGCAGCCAACGGGAGGACTACGAGCAGTACTTC

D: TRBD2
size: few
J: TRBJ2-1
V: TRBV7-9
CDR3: CASTPRRGLAEHEQFF
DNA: TGTGCCAGCACCCCCCGGCGGGGACTAGCGGAACATGAGCAGTTCTTC

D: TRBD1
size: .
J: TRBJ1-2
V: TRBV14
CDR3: CASSQVLGGGGYTF
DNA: TGTGCCAGCAGCCAAGTGTTAGGGGGCGGTGGCTACACCTTC

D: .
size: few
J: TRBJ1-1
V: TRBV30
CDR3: CAWSVKGPKAFF
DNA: TGTGCCTGGAGTGTAAAAGGGCCTAAAGCTTTCTTT

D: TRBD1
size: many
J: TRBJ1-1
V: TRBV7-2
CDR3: CASSPGQGTEAFF
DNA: TGTGCCAGCAGCCCGGGACAGGGCACTGAAGCTTTCTTT

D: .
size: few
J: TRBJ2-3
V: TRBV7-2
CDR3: CASSLARGLPTDTQYF
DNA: TGTGCCAGCAGCTTAGCCAGGGGACTTCCGACAGATACGCAGTATTTT

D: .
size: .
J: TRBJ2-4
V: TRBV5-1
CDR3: CASSLNPEAKNIQYF
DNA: TGCGCCAGCAGCTTGAACCCAGAAGCCAAAAACATTCAGTACTTC

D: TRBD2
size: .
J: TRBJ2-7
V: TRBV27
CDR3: CASSLSSGSYEQYF
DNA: TGTGCCAGCAGTTTATCTAGCGGGTCCTACGAGCAGTACTTC

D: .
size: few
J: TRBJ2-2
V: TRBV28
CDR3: CASKLPVLANTGELFF
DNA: TGTGCCAGCAAACTCCCCGTTTTGGCGAACACCGGGGAGCTGTTTTTT

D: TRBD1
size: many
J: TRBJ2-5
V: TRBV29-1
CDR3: CSVGDSRPQETQYF
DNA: TGCAGCGTTGGGGACAGTAGGCCCCAAGAGACCCAGTACTTC

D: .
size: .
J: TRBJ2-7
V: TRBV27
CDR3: CASSLRWTDSYEQYF
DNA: TGTGCCAGCAGTTTAAGGTGGACGGACTCCTACGAGCAGTACTTC

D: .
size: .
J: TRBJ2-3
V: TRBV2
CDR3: CASSARGHTDTQYF
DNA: TGTGCCAGCAGTGCGAGGGGACACACAGATACGCAGTATTTT

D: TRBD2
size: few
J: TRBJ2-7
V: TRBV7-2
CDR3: CASSARWEGAPQYF
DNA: TGTGCCAGCAGCGCCCGATGGGAGGGCGCGCCGCAGTACTTC

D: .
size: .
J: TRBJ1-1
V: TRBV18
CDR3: CASSSGQKAFF
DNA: TGTGCCAGCTCTTCTGGACAGAAAGCTTTCTTT

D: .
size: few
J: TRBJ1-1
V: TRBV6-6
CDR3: CASSYYESREAFF
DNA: TGTGCCAGCAGTTACTATGAGTCCCGTGAAGCTTTCTTT

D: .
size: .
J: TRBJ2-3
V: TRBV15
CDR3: CATSRDRTGAGYF
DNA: TGTGCCACCAGCAGAGATAGGACGGGGGCGGGGTATTTT

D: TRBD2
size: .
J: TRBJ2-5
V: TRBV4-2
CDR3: CASSQDRTSGGIQYF
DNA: TGTGCCAGCAGCCAAGATCGAACTAGCGGGGGGATCCAGTACTTC

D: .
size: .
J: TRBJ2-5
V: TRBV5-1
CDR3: CASSLRGREETQYF
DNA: TGCGCCAGCAGCTTGCGGGGGCGAGAAGAGACCCAGTACTTC

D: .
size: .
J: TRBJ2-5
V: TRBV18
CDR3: CASSPQRQETQYF
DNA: TGTGCCAGCTCACCACAGAGACAAGAGACCCAGTACTTC

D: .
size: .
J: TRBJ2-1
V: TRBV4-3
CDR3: CASSQAGTYNEQFF
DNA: TGCGCCAGCAGCCAAGCGGGAACGTACAATGAGCAGTTCTTC

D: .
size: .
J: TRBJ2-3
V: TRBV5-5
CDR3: CASSPSTDTQYF
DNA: TGTGCCAGCAGCCCTAGCACAGATACGCAGTATTTT

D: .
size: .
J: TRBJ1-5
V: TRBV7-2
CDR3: CASSFQGNQPQHF
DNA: TGTGCCAGCAGCTTCCAGGGGAATCAGCCCCAGCATTTT

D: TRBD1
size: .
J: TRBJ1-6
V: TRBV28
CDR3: CASSFLGTAYSPLHF
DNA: TGTGCCAGCAGTTTCCTCGGGACAGCTTATTCACCCCTCCACTTT

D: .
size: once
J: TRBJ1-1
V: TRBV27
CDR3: CASGMSVNTEAFF
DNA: TGTGCCAGCGGTATGTCCGTGAACACTGAAGCTTTCTTT

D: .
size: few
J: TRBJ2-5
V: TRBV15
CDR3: CATSRDQGPGETQYF
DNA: TGTGCCACCAGCAGAGACCAGGGACCGGGGGAGACCCAGTACTTC

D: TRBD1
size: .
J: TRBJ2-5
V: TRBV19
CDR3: CASSGPDRETQYF
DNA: TGTGCCAGTAGTGGCCCGGACAGGGAGACCCAGTACTTC

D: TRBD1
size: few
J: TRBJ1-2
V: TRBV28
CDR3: CASTTIRDRGELYGYTF
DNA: TGTGCCAGCACCACCATCCGGGACAGGGGGGAACTCTATGGCTACACCTTC

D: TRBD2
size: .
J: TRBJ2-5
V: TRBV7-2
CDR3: CASSVGTRETQYF
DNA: TGTGCCAGCAGCGTTGGGACTAGAGAGACCCAGTACTTC